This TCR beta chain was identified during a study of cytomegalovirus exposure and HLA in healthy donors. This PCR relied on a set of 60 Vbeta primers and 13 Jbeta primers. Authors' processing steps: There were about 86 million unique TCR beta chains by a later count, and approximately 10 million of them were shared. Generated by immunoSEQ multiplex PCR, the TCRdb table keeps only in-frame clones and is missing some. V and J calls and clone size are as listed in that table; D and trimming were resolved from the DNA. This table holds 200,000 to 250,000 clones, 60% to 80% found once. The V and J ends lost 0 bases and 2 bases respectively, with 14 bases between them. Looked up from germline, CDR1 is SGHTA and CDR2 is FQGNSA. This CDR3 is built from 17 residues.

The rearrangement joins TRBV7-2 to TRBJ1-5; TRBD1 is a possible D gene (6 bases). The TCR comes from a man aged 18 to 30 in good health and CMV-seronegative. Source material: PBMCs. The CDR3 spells CASSLAWGGRGNQPQHF. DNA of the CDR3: TGTGCCAGCAGCTTAGCGTGGGGGGGCCGGGGCAATCAGCCCCAGCATTTT.